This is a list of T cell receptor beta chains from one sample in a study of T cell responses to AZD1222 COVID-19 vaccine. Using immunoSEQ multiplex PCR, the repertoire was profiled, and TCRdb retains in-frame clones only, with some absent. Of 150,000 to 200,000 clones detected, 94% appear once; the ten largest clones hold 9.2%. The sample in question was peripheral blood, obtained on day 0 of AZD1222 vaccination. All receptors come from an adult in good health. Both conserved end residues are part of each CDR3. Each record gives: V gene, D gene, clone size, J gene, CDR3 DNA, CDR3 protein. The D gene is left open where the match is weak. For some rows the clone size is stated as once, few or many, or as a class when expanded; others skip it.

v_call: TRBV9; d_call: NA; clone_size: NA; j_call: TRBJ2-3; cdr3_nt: TGTGCCAGCAGCCCCCCAAAACCGGATACGCAGTATTTT; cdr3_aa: CASSPPKPDTQYF
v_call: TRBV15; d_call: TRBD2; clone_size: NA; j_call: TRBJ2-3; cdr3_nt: TGTGCCACCAGCAGAGTTCGGCTAGCGGCTAGCACAGATACGCAGTATTTT; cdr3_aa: CATSRVRLAASTDTQYF
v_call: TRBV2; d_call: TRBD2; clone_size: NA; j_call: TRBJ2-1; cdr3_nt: TGTGCCAGTCCGAGCGGGAGGTCCTACAATGAGCAGTTCTTC; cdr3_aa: CASPSGRSYNEQFF
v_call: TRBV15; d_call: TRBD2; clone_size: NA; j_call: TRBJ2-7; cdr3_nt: TGTGCCACCAGCAGCCTACGTAGCGGGAGGGACGAGCAGTACTTC; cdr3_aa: CATSSLRSGRDEQYF
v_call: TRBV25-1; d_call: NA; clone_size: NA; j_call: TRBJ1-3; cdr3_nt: TGTGCCAGCAGTGCCTTGGACACCATATATTTT; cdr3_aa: CASSALDTIYF
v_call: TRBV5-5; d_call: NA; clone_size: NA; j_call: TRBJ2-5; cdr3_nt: TGTGCCAGCAGCTTGGGCCCTCTACAGGGACGGAGGGAAGAGACCCAGTACTTC; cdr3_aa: CASSLGPLQGRREETQYF
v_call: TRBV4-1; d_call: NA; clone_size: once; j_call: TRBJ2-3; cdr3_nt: TGCGCCAGCAGCCAAGTTCTGCCGGATACGCAGTATTTT; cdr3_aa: CASSQVLPDTQYF
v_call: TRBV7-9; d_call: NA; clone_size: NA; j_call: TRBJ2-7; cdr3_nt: TGTGCCAGCAGCACGGGGCCCAACTACGAGCAGTACTTC; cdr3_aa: CASSTGPNYEQYF
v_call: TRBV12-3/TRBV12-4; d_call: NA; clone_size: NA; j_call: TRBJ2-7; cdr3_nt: TGTGCCAGCAGCCCCGACAGACTCTACGAGCAGTACTTC; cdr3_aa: CASSPDRLYEQYF
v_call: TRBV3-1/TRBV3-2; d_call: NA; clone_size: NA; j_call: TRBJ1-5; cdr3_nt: TGTGCCAGCAGCCAAGACCCGACGGGGGGTTGGCCCCAGCATTTT; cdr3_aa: CASSQDPTGGWPQHF
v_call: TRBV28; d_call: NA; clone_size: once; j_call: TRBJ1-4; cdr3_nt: TGTGCCAGCAGCCCCCATCAGGGGACTTCCACCGAAAAACTGTTTTTT; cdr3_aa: CASSPHQGTSTEKLFF
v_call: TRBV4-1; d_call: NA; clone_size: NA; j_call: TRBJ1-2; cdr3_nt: TGCGCCAGCAGCCAAGATATTGCGACAATCTATGGCTACACCTTC; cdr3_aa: CASSQDIATIYGYTF
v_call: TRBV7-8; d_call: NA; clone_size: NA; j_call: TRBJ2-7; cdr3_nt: TGTGCCAGCAGCTCCGGGACACCCGGCGAGCAGTACTTC; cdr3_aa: CASSSGTPGEQYF
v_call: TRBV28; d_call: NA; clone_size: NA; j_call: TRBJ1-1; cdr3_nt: TGTGCCAGCAGTTTTGGCTTTAGGAACACTGAAGCTTTCTTT; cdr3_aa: CASSFGFRNTEAFF
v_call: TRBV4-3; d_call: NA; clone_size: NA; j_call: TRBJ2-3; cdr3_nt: TGCGCCAGCAGCCAAGATCCCAAGCCTTTACGGCCGGTAGATACGCAGTATTTT; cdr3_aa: CASSQDPKPLRPVDTQYF
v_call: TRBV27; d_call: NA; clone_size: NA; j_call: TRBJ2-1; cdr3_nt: TGTGCCAGCAGTTTACGATACGGGGCGGGGAGCCCTCTTAATGAGCAGTTCTTC; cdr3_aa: CASSLRYGAGSPLNEQFF
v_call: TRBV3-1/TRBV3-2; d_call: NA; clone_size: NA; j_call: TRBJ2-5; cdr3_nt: TGTGCCAGCAGCCAAGGGAAAGGAGCTATACAAGAGACCCAGTACTTC; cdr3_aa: CASSQGKGAIQETQYF
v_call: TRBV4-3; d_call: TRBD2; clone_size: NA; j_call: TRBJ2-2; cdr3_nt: TGCGCCAGCAGCCAGGCGCTAGCGGGAGCCGGGGAGCTGTTTTTT; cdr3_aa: CASSQALAGAGELFF
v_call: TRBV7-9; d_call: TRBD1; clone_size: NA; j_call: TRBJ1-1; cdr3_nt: TGTGCCAGCAGCTCCCGGGAACCCGGGACAGGGACAGAAGCTTTCTTT; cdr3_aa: CASSSREPGTGTEAFF
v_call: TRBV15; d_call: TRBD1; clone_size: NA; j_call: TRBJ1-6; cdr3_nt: TGTGCCACCAGTCAGGACAGGGGGTCACCCCTCCACTTT; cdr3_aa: CATSQDRGSPLHF
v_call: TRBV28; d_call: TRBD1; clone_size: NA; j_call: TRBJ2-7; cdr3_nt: TGTGCCAGCACCGGACAGGGTATTGGCGAGCAGTACTTC; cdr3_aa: CASTGQGIGEQYF
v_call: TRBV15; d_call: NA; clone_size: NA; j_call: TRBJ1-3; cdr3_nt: TGTGCCACCAGCAGAGGGACAGCAATCTCTGGAAACACCATATATTTT; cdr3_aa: CATSRGTAISGNTIYF
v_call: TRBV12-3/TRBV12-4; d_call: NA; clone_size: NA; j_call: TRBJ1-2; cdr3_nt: TGTGCCAGCAGTTTCGGCGGGACCTATGGCTACACCTTC; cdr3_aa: CASSFGGTYGYTF
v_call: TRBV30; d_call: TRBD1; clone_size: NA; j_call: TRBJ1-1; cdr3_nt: TGTGCCTGGAGTCAGGGGGCGCTGAGCACTGAAGCTTTCTTT; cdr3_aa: CAWSQGALSTEAFF
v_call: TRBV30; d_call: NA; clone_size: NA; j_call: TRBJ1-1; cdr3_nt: TGTGCCTGGAGCCCCGGGACCAGGGCCACTGAAGCTTTCTTT; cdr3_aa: CAWSPGTRATEAFF
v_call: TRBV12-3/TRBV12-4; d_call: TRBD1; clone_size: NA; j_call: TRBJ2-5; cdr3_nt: TGTGCCAGCAGCCCGACAGGGACAGGCCCGTACTTC; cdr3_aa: CASSPTGTGPYF
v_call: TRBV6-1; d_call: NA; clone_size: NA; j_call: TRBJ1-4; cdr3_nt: TGTGCCAGCAGTGAAGGGCGCGGGTATGAAAAACTGTTTTTT; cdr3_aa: CASSEGRGYEKLFF
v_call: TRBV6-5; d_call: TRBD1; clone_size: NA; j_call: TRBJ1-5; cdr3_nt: TGTGCCAGCAGCGTCGACAGGGGGACCAATCAGCCCCAGCATTTT; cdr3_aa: CASSVDRGTNQPQHF